Following are 21 T cell receptor beta chains from one sample sequenced in a study of long-term antiretroviral therapy in people with HIV. Version v3.0 of the immunoSEQ assay ran at survey level. Using immunoSEQ multiplex PCR, the repertoire was profiled, and TCRdb retains in-frame clones only, with some absent. The table lists more than 11,000 clones, 76% of them singletons. The specimen was unsorted PBMCs, collected 3.1 years after starting antiretroviral therapy. The receptors stem from a man in his forties or fifties with HIV.

The chain has TRBV5-1 and TRBJ2-7; 9 bases are a match to TRBD1. V shed 4 bases and J 4 bases; nucleotides not matched to a gene: 9. The CDR3 extends over 15 amino acids. Germline V gives CDR1 SGHRS, CDR2 YFSETQ. This chain's CDR3 is CASSDGQGRAYEQYF. As DNA, the CDR3 is TGCGCCAGCAGCGATGGACAGGGGAGAGCATACGAGCAGTACTTC.

The CDR3 reads CASSHGRGEALGGYTF. CDR3 DNA: TGCGCCAGCAGCCACGGAAGGGGCGAGGCACTAGGTGGCTACACCTTC. The rearrangement links TRBV4-1 to TRBJ1-2, with D perhaps matching TRBD1 (5 bases). CDR1 is MGHRA and CDR2 is YSYEKL in the germline V gene. CDR3 length: 16 amino acids. Trimming cost V 3 bases and J 7 bases, with 21 bases left between them.

The genes are TRBV30 and TRBJ2-5, with unresolved D. CDR3 length equals 12 residues. Germline CDR1 and CDR2: GTSNPN and SVGIG (reference sequence). The V gene lost 5 bases and the J gene lost 4 bases, with 11 bases spanning the gap. For the CDR3, the DNA is TGTGCCTGGGGATCCAGTGGAGAGACCCAGTACTTC. This translates into CAWGSSGETQYF.

This clone has only one observation. The rearrangement uses TRBV6-5 and TRBJ1-5, with 9 bases identical to TRBD1. J was trimmed by 6 bases and V by 5 bases; bases with no gene match: 8. The CDR3 covers 15 residues. Looked up from germline, CDR1 is MNHEY and CDR2 is SVGAGI. CDR3 sequence reads: CASSLGTGMGQPQHF. In DNA form, the CDR3 reads TGTGCCAGCAGTCTGGGGACAGGGATGGGTCAGCCCCAGCATTTT.

V usage is TRBV25-1 and J usage is TRBJ1-2, with 9 bases that match TRBD1. In germline, CDR1 is MGHDK, CDR2 SYGVNS. There are 15 residues in the CDR3. V lost 3 bases and J lost 8; bases outside the gene matches: 10. The CDR3 sequence is CASSDGGGQGLGYTF. DNA for the CDR3: TGTGCCAGCAGTGATGGGGGAGGACAGGGGCTCGGCTACACCTTC.

This chain joins TRBV19 and TRBJ1-5; 8 bases line up with TRBD1. CDR1 is LNHDA and CDR2 is SQIVND in the germline V gene (reference sequence). V lost 7 bases and J lost 1; bases outside the gene matches: 6. The CDR3 length is 15 residues. The CDR3 DNA is TGTGCCAGTACCCCGACAGGGGAGAGCAATCAGCCCCAGCATTTT. Translating it yields CASTPTGESNQPQHF. Full variable domain (missing parts from reference TRBV19 and TRBJ1-5): DGGITQSPKYLFRKEGQNVTLSCEQNLNHDAMYWYRQDPGQGLRLIYYSQIVNDFQKGDIAEGYSVSREKKESFPLTVTSAQKNPTAFYLCASTPTGESNQPQHFGDGTRLSIL.

This sequence joins TRBV28 and TRBJ1-5; unclear D gene. The CDR3 loop spans 14 amino acids. Trimming shortened V by 3 bases and J by 0 bases, and 6 bases separated the two germline ends. Germline CDR1 is MDHEN and CDR2 is SYDVKM. CDR3 DNA sequence: TGTGCCAGCAGTTTCCACGGTAGCAATCAGCCCCAGCATTTT. Amino acids: CASSFHGSNQPQHF. Drawing the rest from reference TRBV28 and TRBJ1-5, the complete variable domain is DVKVTQSSRYLVKRTGEKVFLECVQDMDHENMFWYRQDPGLGLRLIYFSYDVKMKEKGDIPEGYSVSREKKERFSLILESASTNQTSMYLCASSFHGSNQPQHFGDGTRLSIL.

The gene calls are TRBV18 and TRBJ1-1; no definite D call. Germline V lookup: CDR1 KGHSH, CDR2 LQKENI. The CDR3 sequence is 14 residues long. The V gene lost 0 bases and the J gene lost 4 bases, with 9 bases spanning the gap. DNA of the CDR3: TGTGCCAGCTCACCACCGGAAGGTATCACTGAAGCTTTCTTT. Amino acids: CASSPPEGITEAFF.

This chain connects TRBV7-9 to TRBJ2-5; tentative D call: TRBD2 (7 bases). Germline V gene lookup returns CDR1 SEHNR and CDR2 FQNEAQ (reference sequence). V lost 4 bases, J lost 5 bases, and 14 bases lay in between. The CDR3 extends over 14 amino acids. In DNA, the CDR3 is TGTGCCAGCAGCTCCGGCGGGGGCCGGGAGACCCAGTACTTC. Its protein product is CASSSGGGRETQYF.

This chain joins TRBV29-1 and TRBJ1-1, with unresolved D. The germline CDR1 and CDR2 sequences are SQVTM and ANQGSEA. Trimming pared 5 bases from V and 6 bases from J, leaving 16 bases between. The CDR3 runs to 13 residues. The CDR3 sequence is CSVKGLTVPEAFF. The CDR3 region has the DNA TGCAGCGTTAAAGGATTGACGGTGCCTGAAGCTTTCTTT.

The gene calls are TRBV7-2 and TRBJ2-3; D might be TRBD2 (6 bases). Germline V gene sequence: CDR1 SGHTA, CDR2 FQGNSA. V gave up 5 bases and J gave up 3 bases, with 9 bases separating them. CDR3 size: 13 residues. The CDR3 region has the DNA TGTGCCAGCAGCCCCGGGGGAACAGATACGCAGTATTTT. Protein product: CASSPGGTDTQYF.

This chain joins TRBV6-4 and TRBJ2-3; TRBD2 matches at 11 bases. This CDR3 spans 15 amino acids. Germline values: CDR1 MRHNA, CDR2 SNTAGT. V lost 0 bases and J lost 4; bases outside the gene matches: 0. The CDR3 here is CASSDSSGGADTQYF. DNA for the CDR3: TGTGCCAGCAGTGACTCTAGCGGGGGGGCAGATACGCAGTATTTT.

The V gene is TRBV5-1, the J gene TRBJ2-1; 9 nucleotides agree with TRBD2. CDR3 length equals 14 residues. Germline V gives CDR1 SGHRS, CDR2 YFSETQ. Germline trimming cut 3 bases from V and 6 bases from J; bases unmatched to any gene: 4. CDR3 residues: CASSSGTSFNEQFF. The CDR3, as DNA: TGCGCCAGCAGCTCGGGGACTAGCTTCAATGAGCAGTTCTTC.

This clone was observed a single time. The V and J genes are TRBV7-3 and TRBJ2-3, with 7 bases aligning to TRBD2. The CDR3 is 13 residues long. The V gene end was trimmed by 5 bases and the J gene end by 1 base; junction bases not matched to a gene: 0. CDR1 and CDR2 from the germline V gene are SGHTA and FQGTGA. Written as DNA, the CDR3 is TGTGCCAGCAGCAGCGGGGGCACAGATACGCAGTATTTT. Amino acid sequence: CASSSGGTDTQYF.

V is TRBV10-2 and J is TRBJ2-7, with D perhaps matching TRBD2 (6 bases). CDR1 is WSHSY, CDR2 SAAADI, per germline. V lost 6 bases and J lost 3, with 12 bases in between. CDR3 length: 13 amino acids. CDR3 bases: TGCGCCAGCAGGGGACTGACCCTCTACGAGCAGTACTTC. It codes for CASRGLTLYEQYF.

The gene calls are TRBV5-8 and TRBJ2-2; 7 bases match TRBD1. The CDR3 length is 15 residues. V lost 1 base to trimming and J lost 1 base; unmatched junction nucleotides: 1. Germline V gives CDR1 SGHTS, CDR2 YDEGEE. The CDR3 sequence: CASSLRTGNTGELFF. In nucleotides, the CDR3 is TGTGCCAGCAGCTTGAGGACAGGGAACACCGGGGAGCTGTTTTTT.

This chain uses TRBV4-1 with TRBJ1-5; a possible D gene is TRBD1 (6 bases). There are 15 residues in the CDR3. Germline V gene data show CDR1 as MGHRA and CDR2 as YSYEKL. Trimming took off 1 base at V and 6 bases at J, with 13 bases between the two ends. The CDR3 DNA follows: TGCGCCAGCAGCCAAGCAAAGGGGGACGGTCAGCCCCAGCATTTT. Its protein is CASSQAKGDGQPQHF.

The rearrangement joins TRBV5-6 to TRBJ2-7, with D possibly matching TRBD1 (5 bases). Trimming stripped 2 bases from V and 5 bases from J, with 8 bases between. The CDR3 is 12 amino acids. The germline V gene has CDR1 SGHDT and CDR2 YYEEEE. DNA of the CDR3: TGTGCCAGCAGCTTATGGGGCGACGAGCAGTACTTC. Translating gives CASSLWGDEQYF.

The V call is TRBV5-1, the J call TRBJ2-7; D may be TRBD1 or TRBD2 (5 bases each). Between the trimmed V and J ends, which lost 0 bases and 0 bases, there was a span of 10 bases. There are 15 residues in the CDR3. Germline CDR1 reads SGHRS; CDR2 reads YFSETQ. CDR3 DNA sequence: TGCGCCAGCAGCTTGGGGGGGTTTAGCTCCTACGAGCAGTACTTC. As protein: CASSLGGFSSYEQYF.

This chain links TRBV11-3 with TRBJ2-3, with D hard to call. The germline gives CDR1 SGHNT, CDR2 YENEEA. The CDR3 sequence is 12 residues long. V lost 4 bases and J 4 bases, leaving 6 bases between the germline ends. CDR3 bases: TGTGCCAGCAGCTCTAGAGCAGATACGCAGTATTTT. It codes for CASSSRADTQYF.

This chain connects TRBV12-5 to TRBJ1-6; TRBD1 might be the D (5 bases). There are 11 residues in the CDR3. Looked up from germline, CDR1 is LGHNT and CDR2 is FRNRAP. V was cut by 8 bases and J by 15 bases, with 14 bases left in between. CDR3 loop: CASSGGGSLHF. The CDR3 bases are TGTGCTAGTAGCGGGGGGGGGAGCCTCCACTTT. Looking up the rest from reference TRBV12-5 and TRBJ1-6 gives the full variable domain: DARVTQTPRHKVTEMGQEVTMRCQPILGHNTVFWYRQTMMQGLELLAYFRNRAPLDDSGMPKDRFSAEMPDATLATLKIQPSEPRDSAVYFCASSGGGSLHFGNGTRLTVT.